Below are 14 T cell receptor beta chains sequenced from a single sample in a study of T-cell reconstitution after alpha-beta-depleted transplantation in children. Unique molecular identifiers were built into the TCRbeta library. TCRdb analysed the PCR reads with MiXCR anew, one entry per CDR3 protein. The sample carries around 380,000 distinct CDR3 sequences, 11% recorded once. The sample was PBMCs from the stem cell graft donor, taken from the stem cell graft. These receptors all come from a human donor who donated a stem cell graft to a child with acute myeloid leukemia.

This clonotype has only a few counts. The V and J genes are TRBV4-1 and TRBJ1-1; D unclear. This CDR3 spans 13 amino acids. Trimming removed 3 bases from V and 4 bases from J, with 9 bases in between. CDR1 and CDR2 from the germline V gene are MGHRA and YSYEKL. The CDR3 loop reads CASSHRPATEAFF. The CDR3 coding sequence is TGCGCCAGCAGCCATCGCCCCGCCACTGAAGCTTTCTTT.

A few counts support this clonotype. The chain links TRBV12-3 or TRBV12-4 to TRBJ2-4, with no clear D. The V and J ends lost 3 bases and 0 bases respectively, with 9 bases between them. CDR3 length equals 15 residues. The CDR3 coding sequence is TGTGCCAGCAGTTTTTCGATCCTAGCCAAAAACATTCAGTACTTC. The encoded protein is CASSFSILAKNIQYF.

This clonotype came up a few times. The genes are TRBV4-3 and TRBJ2-3; 11 bases are shared with TRBD2. The CDR3 sequence is 16 residues long. The V segment lost 2 bases and the J segment 0 bases; nucleotides outside the gene matches: 1. Looked up from germline, CDR1 is LGHNA and CDR2 is YSLEER. CDR3 DNA: TGCGCCAGCAGCCAAACTAGCGGGAGCAGCACAGATACGCAGTATTTT. It specifies CASSQTSGSSTDTQYF.

To note about this clonotype: One junction end does not reproduce the germline sequence, and a read error may be involved. The V gene is TRBV4-1, the J gene TRBJ2-3; D tentatively fits TRBD1 or TRBD2 (6 bases each). The CDR3 spans 15 residues. Germline V lookup: CDR1 MGHRA, CDR2 YSYEKL. The CDR3: CASSQDLGGADTHYF. CDR3 DNA: TGCGCCAGCAGCCAAGATCTGGGGGGCGCAGATACGCATTATTTT.

The sample holds many counts of this clonotype. The rearrangement joins TRBV6-5 to TRBJ1-1; D is perhaps TRBD1 (5 bases). Germline V gives CDR1 MNHEY, CDR2 SVGAGI. V gave up 6 bases and J gave up 8 bases, with 13 bases separating them. This CDR3 is built from 12 residues. CDR3 in amino acids: CASRHHGGEAFF. The CDR3 DNA follows: TGTGCCAGCAGACACCACGGGGGGGAAGCTTTCTTT.

The sample holds many counts of this clonotype. The chain combines TRBV29-1 with TRBJ2-3, with TRBD2 matching over 10 bases. The CDR3 is 15 amino acids. The germline V gene encodes CDR1 SQVTM and CDR2 ANQGSEA. J was trimmed by 1 base and V by 4 bases; bases with no gene match: 5. CDR3 nucleotide sequence: TGCAGCGTTGTCCGTCTAGCGGGAGGCACAGATACGCAGTATTTT. This gives the protein CSVVRLAGGTDTQYF.

The table lists this clonotype with a few counts. The chain couples TRBV6-6 to TRBJ2-3; D might be TRBD2 (6 bases). Trimming cost V 10 bases and J 4 bases, with 12 bases left between them. This CDR3 spans 12 amino acids. Looked up from germline, CDR1 is MNHNY and CDR2 is SVGAGI (reference sequence). The CDR3 here is CATAPGADTQYF. The CDR3 coding sequence is TGTGCCACCGCCCCGGGGGCAGATACGCAGTATTTT.

The table lists this clonotype with a few counts. J is TRBJ1-4 and V is TRBV7-2, with D maybe TRBD1 (5 bases). The CDR3 consists of 15 residues. V was shortened by 3 bases and J by 4 bases, with 12 bases between the two germline ends. Germline V gene data show CDR1 as SGHTA and CDR2 as FQGNSA. CDR3 sequence: CASSFRRGSNEKLFF. The CDR3 bases are TGTGCCAGCAGCTTTCGGCGGGGCAGTAATGAAAAACTGTTTTTT. The full variable domain, in which reference TRBV7-2 and TRBJ1-4 provide the parts outside the CDR3, is GAGVSQSPSNKVTEKGKDVELRCDPISGHTALYWYRQSLGQGLEFLIYFQGNSAPDKSGLPSDRFSAERTGGSVSTLTIQRTQQEDSAVYLCASSFRRGSNEKLFFGSGTQLSVL.

There are many counts of this clonotype. The genes are TRBV5-1 and TRBJ2-7, with TRBD1 matching 9 bases. The germline V gene has CDR1 SGHRS and CDR2 YFSETQ. This CDR3 spans 16 amino acids. V trimming: 0 bases; J trimming: 3 bases; junction bases outside the gene matches: 7. DNA of the CDR3: TGCGCCAGCAGCTTGGCCCCGACAGGGGGGGGCTACGAGCAGTACTTC. This translates into CASSLAPTGGGYEQYF. The full variable domain, its missing parts supplied by reference TRBV5-1 and TRBJ2-7, is KAGVTQTPRYLIKTRGQQVTLSCSPISGHRSVSWYQQTPGQGLQFLFEYFSETQRNKGNFPGRFSGRQFSNSRSEMNVSTLELGDSALYLCASSLAPTGGGYEQYFGPGTRLTVT.

This clonotype occurred a few times. With a much larger clone just one base away, this may be a read error. The chain's CDR3 is CASSLVRYEQFF. CDR3 coding DNA: TGTGCCAGCAGCTTAGTGAGGTATGAGCAGTTCTTC. The chain couples TRBV7-2 to TRBJ2-1; D uncertain. This CDR3 is 12 amino acids long. Germline V gene sequence: CDR1 SGHTA, CDR2 FQGNSA. Trimming removed 1 base from V and 8 bases from J, with 6 bases in between.

At least ten counts were recorded for this clonotype. The chain carries TRBV5-6 and TRBJ2-5; the D call may be TRBD1 or TRBD2 (5 bases each). Looked up from germline, CDR1 is SGHDT and CDR2 is YYEEEE. The V and J ends lost 1 base and 8 bases respectively, with 12 bases between them. The CDR3 has 13 residues. Here the CDR3 reads CASSLTGPETQYF. For the CDR3, the DNA is TGTGCCAGCAGCTTGACGGGGCCAGAAACCCAGTACTTC.

In its sample, this clonotype was seen many times. This chain links TRBV10-3 with TRBJ2-1, with 8 positions matching TRBD2. CDR1 and CDR2 from the germline V gene are ENHRY and SYGVKD. This CDR3 region has 12 residues. V lost 8 bases, J lost 5 bases, and 2 bases stayed unmatched. The CDR3 sequence: CAILTSDNEQFF. The CDR3 DNA is TGTGCCATCTTGACTAGCGACAATGAGCAGTTCTTC.

The sample holds many counts of this clonotype. DNA for the CDR3: TGTGCCATAGGGGGAAACGATCCTTCCTACGAGCAGTACTTC. Translation: CAIGGNDPSYEQYF. J is TRBJ2-7 and V is TRBV10-3, with D maybe TRBD1 (6 bases). The CDR3 is 14 amino acids. The V gene lost 9 bases and the J gene lost 1 base, with 16 bases spanning the gap. In germline, CDR1 is ENHRY, CDR2 SYGVKD.

This clonotype appeared many times. This sequence may be a read error, since a much larger clone differs from it by one base. V and J are TRBV5-1 and TRBJ2-6; possibly TRBD1 for D (5 bases). The CDR3 contains 20 residues. Per germline, CDR1 SGHRS and CDR2 YFSETQ. CDR3 bases: TGCGCCAGCAGCTTGAAAAAATGGTTGGGTTTGACGTCTGGGGCCAACGGCCTGACTTTC. It is translated as CASSLKKWLGLTSGANGLTF.